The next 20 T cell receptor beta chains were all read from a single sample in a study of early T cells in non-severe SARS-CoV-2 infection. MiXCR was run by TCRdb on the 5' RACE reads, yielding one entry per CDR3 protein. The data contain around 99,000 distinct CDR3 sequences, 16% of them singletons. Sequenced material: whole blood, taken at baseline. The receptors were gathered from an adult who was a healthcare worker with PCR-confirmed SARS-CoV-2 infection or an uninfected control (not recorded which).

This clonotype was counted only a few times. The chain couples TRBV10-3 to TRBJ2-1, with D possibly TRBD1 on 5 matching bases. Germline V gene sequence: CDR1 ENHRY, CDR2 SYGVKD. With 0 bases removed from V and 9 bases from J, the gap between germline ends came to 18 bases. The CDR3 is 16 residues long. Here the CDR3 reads CAISESRSAAGAEQFF. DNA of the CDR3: TGTGCCATCAGTGAGTCTCGTTCCGCGGCTGGGGCTGAGCAGTTCTTC.

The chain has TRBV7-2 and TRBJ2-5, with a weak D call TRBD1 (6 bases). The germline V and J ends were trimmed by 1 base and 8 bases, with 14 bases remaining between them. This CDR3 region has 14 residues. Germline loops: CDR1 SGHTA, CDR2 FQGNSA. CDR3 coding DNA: TGTGCCAGCAGCTTAGATCAGGGGAGTTTTACCCAGTACTTC. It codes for CASSLDQGSFTQYF. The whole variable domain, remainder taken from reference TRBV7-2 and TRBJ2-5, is GAGVSQSPSNKVTEKGKDVELRCDPISGHTALYWYRQSLGQGLEFLIYFQGNSAPDKSGLPSDRFSAERTGGSVSTLTIQRTQQEDSAVYLCASSLDQGSFTQYFGPGTRLLVL.

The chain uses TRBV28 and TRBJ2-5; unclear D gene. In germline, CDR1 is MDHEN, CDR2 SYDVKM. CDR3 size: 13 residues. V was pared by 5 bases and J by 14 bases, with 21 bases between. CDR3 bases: TGTGCCAGCAGTCCCCGGACGTTATCCAATTCATACTTC. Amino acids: CASSPRTLSNSYF.

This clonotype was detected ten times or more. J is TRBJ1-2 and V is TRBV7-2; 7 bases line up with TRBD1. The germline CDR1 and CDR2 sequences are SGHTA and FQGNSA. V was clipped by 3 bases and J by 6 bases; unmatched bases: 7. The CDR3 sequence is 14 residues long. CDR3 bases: TGTGCCAGCAGCTTCGTAGGACAGGCGGATGGCTACACCTTC. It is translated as CASSFVGQADGYTF.

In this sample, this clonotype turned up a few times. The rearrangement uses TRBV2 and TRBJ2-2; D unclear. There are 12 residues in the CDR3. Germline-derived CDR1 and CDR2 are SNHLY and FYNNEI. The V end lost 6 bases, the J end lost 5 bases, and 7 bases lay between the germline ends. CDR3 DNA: TGTGCCAGCAGGGTCGTAACCGGGGAGCTGTTTTTT. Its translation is CASRVVTGELFF.

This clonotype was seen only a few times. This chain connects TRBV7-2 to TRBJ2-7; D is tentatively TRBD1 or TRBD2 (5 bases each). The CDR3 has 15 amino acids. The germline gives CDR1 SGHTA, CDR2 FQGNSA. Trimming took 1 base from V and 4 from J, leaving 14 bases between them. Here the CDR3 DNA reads TGTGCCAGCAGCTTAGGACTCGGGACCTCTTACGAGCAGTACTTC. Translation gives CASSLGLGTSYEQYF.

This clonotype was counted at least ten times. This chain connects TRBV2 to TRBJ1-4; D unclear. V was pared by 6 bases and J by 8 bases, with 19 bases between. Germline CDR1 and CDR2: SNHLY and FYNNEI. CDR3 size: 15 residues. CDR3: CASRDLRATKEKLFF. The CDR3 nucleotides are TGTGCCAGCAGGGACTTGCGGGCGACGAAGGAAAAACTGTTTTTT. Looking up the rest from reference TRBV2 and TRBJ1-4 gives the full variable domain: EPEVTQTPSHQVTQMGQEVILRCVPISNHLYFYWYRQILGQKVEFLVSFYNNEISEKSEIFDDQFSVERPDGSNFTLKIRSTKLEDSAMYFCASRDLRATKEKLFFGSGTQLSVL.

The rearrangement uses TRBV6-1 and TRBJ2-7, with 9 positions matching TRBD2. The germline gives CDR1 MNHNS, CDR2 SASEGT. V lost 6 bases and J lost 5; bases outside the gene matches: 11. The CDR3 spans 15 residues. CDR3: CASSPFSGSINEQYF. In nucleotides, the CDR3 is TGTGCCAGCAGCCCGTTTAGCGGGAGTATCAACGAGCAGTACTTC.

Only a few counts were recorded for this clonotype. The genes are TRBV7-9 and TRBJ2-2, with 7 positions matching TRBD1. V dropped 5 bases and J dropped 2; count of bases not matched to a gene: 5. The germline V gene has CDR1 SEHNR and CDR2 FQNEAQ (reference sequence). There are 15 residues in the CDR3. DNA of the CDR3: TGTGCCAGCAGCGAAGGGACAGTCAACACCGGGGAGCTGTTTTTT. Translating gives CASSEGTVNTGELFF.

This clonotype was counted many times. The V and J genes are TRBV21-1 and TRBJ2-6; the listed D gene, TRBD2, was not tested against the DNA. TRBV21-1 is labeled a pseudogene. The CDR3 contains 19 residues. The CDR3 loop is CASSKRERGIKDGANVLTF. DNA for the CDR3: TGTGCCAGCAGCAAGAGGGAGCGTGGGATTAAGGACGGGGCCAACGTCCTGACTTTC.

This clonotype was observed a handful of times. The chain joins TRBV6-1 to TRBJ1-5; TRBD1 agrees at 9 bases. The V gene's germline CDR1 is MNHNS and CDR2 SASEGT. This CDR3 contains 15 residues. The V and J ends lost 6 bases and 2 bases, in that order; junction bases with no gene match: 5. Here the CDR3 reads CASRLQGAGNQPQHF. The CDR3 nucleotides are TGTGCCAGCAGGTTACAGGGGGCAGGCAATCAGCCCCAGCATTTT.

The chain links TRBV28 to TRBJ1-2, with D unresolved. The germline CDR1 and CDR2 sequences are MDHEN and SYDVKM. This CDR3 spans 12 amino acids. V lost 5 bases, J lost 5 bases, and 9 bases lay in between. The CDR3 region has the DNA TGTGCCAGCAGTCCCTCGGGATATGGCTACACCTTC. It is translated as CASSPSGYGYTF.

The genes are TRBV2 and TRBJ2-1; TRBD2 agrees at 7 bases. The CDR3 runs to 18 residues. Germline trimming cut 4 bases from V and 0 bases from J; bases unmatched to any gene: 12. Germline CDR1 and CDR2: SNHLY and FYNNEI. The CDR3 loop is CASSVIEFQRGSYNEQFF. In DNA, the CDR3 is TGTGCCAGCAGTGTTATTGAGTTCCAGCGGGGCTCCTACAATGAGCAGTTCTTC.

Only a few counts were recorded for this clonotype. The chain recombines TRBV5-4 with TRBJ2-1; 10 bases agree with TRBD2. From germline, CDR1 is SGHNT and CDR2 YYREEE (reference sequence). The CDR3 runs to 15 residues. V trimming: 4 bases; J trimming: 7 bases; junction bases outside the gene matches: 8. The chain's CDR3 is CASSPKREGRNEQFF. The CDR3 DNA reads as TGTGCCAGCAGCCCTAAGCGGGAGGGCCGTAATGAGCAGTTCTTC.

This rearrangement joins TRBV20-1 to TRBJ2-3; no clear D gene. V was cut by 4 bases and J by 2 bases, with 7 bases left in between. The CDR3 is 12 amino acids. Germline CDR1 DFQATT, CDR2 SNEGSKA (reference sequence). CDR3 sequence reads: CSANPPTDTQYF. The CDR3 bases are TGCAGTGCTAACCCCCCCACAGATACGCAGTATTTT.

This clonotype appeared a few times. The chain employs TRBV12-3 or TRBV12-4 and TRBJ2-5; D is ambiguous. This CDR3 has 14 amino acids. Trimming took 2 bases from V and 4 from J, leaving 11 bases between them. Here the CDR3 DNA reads TGTGCCAGCAGTTTATTAGCCGGCGGAGAGACCCAGTACTTC. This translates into CASSLLAGGETQYF.

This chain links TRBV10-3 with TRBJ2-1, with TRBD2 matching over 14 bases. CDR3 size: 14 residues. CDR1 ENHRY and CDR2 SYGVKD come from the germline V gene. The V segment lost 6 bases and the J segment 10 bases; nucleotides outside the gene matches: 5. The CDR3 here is CAISGTSGSREQFF. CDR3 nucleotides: TGTGCCATCAGCGGGACTAGCGGGAGCCGAGAGCAGTTCTTC.

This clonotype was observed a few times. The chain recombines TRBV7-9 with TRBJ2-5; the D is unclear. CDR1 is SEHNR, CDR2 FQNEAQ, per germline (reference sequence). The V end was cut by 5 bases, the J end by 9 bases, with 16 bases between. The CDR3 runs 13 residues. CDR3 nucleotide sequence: TGTGCCAGCAGCGCAACGCAGATGGGGTCCCAGTACTTC. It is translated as CASSATQMGSQYF.

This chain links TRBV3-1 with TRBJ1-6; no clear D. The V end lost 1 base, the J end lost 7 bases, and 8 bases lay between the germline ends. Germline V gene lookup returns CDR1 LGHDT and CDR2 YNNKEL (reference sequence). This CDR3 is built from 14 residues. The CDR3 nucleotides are TGTGCCAGCAGCCAAGCACAGCCCAATTCACCCCTCCACTTT. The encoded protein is CASSQAQPNSPLHF.

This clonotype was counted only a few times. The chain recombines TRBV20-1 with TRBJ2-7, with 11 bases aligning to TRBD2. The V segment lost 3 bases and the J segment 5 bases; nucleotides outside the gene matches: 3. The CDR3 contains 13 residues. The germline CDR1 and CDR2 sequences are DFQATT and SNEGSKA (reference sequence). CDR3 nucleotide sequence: TGCAGTGCTAGGTCTAGCGGGAGGCACGAGCAGTACTTC. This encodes CSARSSGRHEQYF.